This paragraph covers one T cell receptor beta chain sequence. Its antigen is undetermined. The data belong to a study of cytomegalovirus exposure and HLA in healthy donors. CDR3 length: 15 amino acids. V was pared by 6 bases and J by 4 bases, with 11 bases of the junction left unmatched. CDR1 is MDHEN, CDR2 SYDVKM, per germline. Study results and caveats: The study listed 150 to 200 cytomegalovirus-associated TCR beta chains. While the bulk of TCR sequences proved rare, some public TCRs turned up in many donors. In vitro data verified a few CMV-associated chains as specific for CMV antigens. The classifier, whose performance was assessed in both the original and validation cohorts, reportedly diagnosed cytomegalovirus status with high specificity and sensitivity.

The assay was immunoSEQ multiplex PCR, and TCRdb's table has in-frame clones only and misses some. The sample has a few hundred thousand clones; more than 80% are singletons. The source of this sequence is a woman between 18 and 29 years old in good health and CMV-seronegative. The chain employs TRBV28 and TRBJ2-7; 8 bases agree with TRBD1. What was sequenced was PBMCs. The DNA of the CDR3 is TGTGCCAGCAGCCAGACAGGGGTGGTGGGGTACGAGCAGTACTTC. Translation: CASSQTGVVGYEQYF.